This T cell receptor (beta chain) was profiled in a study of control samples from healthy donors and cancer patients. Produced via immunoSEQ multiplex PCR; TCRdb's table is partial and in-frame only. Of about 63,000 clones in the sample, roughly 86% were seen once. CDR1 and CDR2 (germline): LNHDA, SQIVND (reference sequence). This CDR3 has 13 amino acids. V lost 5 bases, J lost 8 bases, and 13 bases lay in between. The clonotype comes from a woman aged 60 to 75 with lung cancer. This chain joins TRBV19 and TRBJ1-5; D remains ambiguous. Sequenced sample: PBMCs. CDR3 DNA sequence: TGTGCCAGTAGTCGAGACCCCGAGGAGCCCCAGCATTTT. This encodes CASSRDPEEPQHF.